The 14 T cell receptor beta chains below were found in one sample sequenced in a study of control samples from healthy donors and cancer patients. Sequencing was performed with immunoSEQ multiplex PCR; in TCRdb, only in-frame clones are kept and a portion is missing. This sample has 100,000 or so clones, with around 82% found just once. Sequencing used blood. These receptors all stem from a woman aged 55-69 years in good health.

The chain employs TRBV29-1 and TRBJ2-3; D gene unclear. Per the germline V gene, CDR1 is SQVTM and CDR2 is ANQGSEA. V lost 3 bases to trimming and J lost 6 bases, with 10 bases between them. The CDR3 runs to 12 residues. The CDR3 here is CSVERLEDTQYF. Here the CDR3 DNA reads TGCAGCGTTGAGCGACTTGAGGATACGCAGTATTTT.

A few counts support this clone. The J gene is TRBJ2-4, the V gene TRBV28; D is unclear. Germline V gene lookup returns CDR1 MDHEN and CDR2 SYDVKM. Trimming shortened V by 6 bases and J by 6 bases, and 12 bases separated the two germline ends. This CDR3 comprises 13 residues. As DNA, the CDR3 is TGTGCCAGCAGCCTTCAAGGACGAAACATTCAGTACTTC. As protein: CASSLQGRNIQYF.

The chain has TRBV28 and TRBJ1-2, with D possibly being TRBD1 (5 bases). V was clipped by 8 bases and J by 4 bases, with 14 bases between them. This CDR3 spans 13 amino acids. The germline V gene has CDR1 MDHEN and CDR2 SYDVKM. CDR3 bases: TGTGCCAGCTCGGGGGTCGGTTCCTATGGCTACACCTTC. Translated: CASSGVGSYGYTF.

This rearrangement joins TRBV5-1 to TRBJ2-5; D gene uncertain. Looked up from germline, CDR1 is SGHRS and CDR2 is YFSETQ. Trimming took off 4 bases at V and 1 base at J, with 20 bases between the two ends. The CDR3 loop spans 17 amino acids. DNA of the CDR3: TGCGCCAGCAGCCCGGTTACTAACCCATCGCTCCAAGAGACCCAGTACTTC. Translating it yields CASSPVTNPSLQETQYF.

V gene TRBV29-1 combines with J gene TRBJ2-5, with D possibly matching TRBD1 (6 bases). The V gene lost 8 bases and the J gene lost 4 bases, with 11 bases spanning the gap. The CDR3 consists of 11 residues. Germline V gene sequence: CDR1 SQVTM, CDR2 ANQGSEA. The CDR3 region has the DNA TGCAGCCTTGCCAGGGGAGAGACCCAGTACTTC. It is translated as CSLARGETQYF.

This clone occurred once. The chain uses TRBV27 and TRBJ2-5; 10 nucleotides align to TRBD2. Unmatched junction bases numbered 9, after V lost 3 bases and J lost 2 bases. The germline CDR1 and CDR2 sequences are MNHEY and SMNVEV (reference sequence). The CDR3 runs to 17 residues. CDR3 sequence: CASSLGTSGANQETQYF. The CDR3 bases are TGTGCCAGCAGTTTGGGAACTAGCGGGGCGAATCAAGAGACCCAGTACTTC.

The chain joins TRBV7-6 to TRBJ2-6; D remains ambiguous. V was pared by 4 bases and J by 1 base, with 11 bases between. The germline gives CDR1 SGHVS, CDR2 FNYEAQ. The CDR3 totals 16 residues. The CDR3 is CASSSGPTSGANVLTF. CDR3 in DNA: TGTGCCAGCAGCTCAGGACCAACGTCTGGGGCCAACGTCCTGACTTTC.

The chain is built from TRBV9 and TRBJ2-5; D remains unclear. Trimming shortened V by 3 bases and J by 3 bases, and 9 bases separated the two germline ends. Germline V gene lookup returns CDR1 SGDLS and CDR2 YYNGEE. The CDR3 is 13 residues long. The CDR3 here is CASSGTSKETQYF. The CDR3 nucleotides read TGTGCCAGCAGCGGGACGAGCAAAGAGACCCAGTACTTC.

This clone appeared a single time. This chain links TRBV19 with TRBJ1-1, with TRBD1 identical over 8 bases. J gave up 7 bases and V 11 bases, and 12 bases lay outside the gene matches. The germline V gene encodes CDR1 LNHDA and CDR2 SQIVND (reference sequence). The CDR3 covers 13 residues. CDR3 region: CAGKGQDSDEAFF. In DNA form, the CDR3 reads TGTGCCGGAAAGGGACAGGACTCCGATGAAGCTTTCTTT.

CDR3 bases: TGTGCCAGCAGCTTGTATAGCGGGGGTAACAATGAGCAGTTCTTC. Translation: CASSLYSGGNNEQFF. The rearrangement links TRBV5-6 to TRBJ2-1; 9 bases match TRBD2. This CDR3 is 15 amino acids long. Germline CDR1 and CDR2: SGHDT and YYEEEE. The ends lost 1 base at V and 5 bases at J; junction bases unmatched: 4.

CDR3 in amino acids: CASRHGGPGANVLTF. The DNA of the CDR3 is TGTGCCAGCAGACACGGGGGGCCTGGGGCCAACGTCCTGACTTTC. The J gene is TRBJ2-6, the V gene TRBV7-9, with a weak D call TRBD2 (7 bases). The CDR3 runs to 15 residues. Germline lookup yields CDR1 SEHNR and CDR2 FQNEAQ (reference sequence). With 6 bases removed from V and 2 bases from J, the gap between germline ends came to 11 bases.

This chain uses TRBV18 with TRBJ2-1; 12 bases fit TRBD2. CDR1 is KGHSH, CDR2 LQKENI, per germline. The CDR3 extends over 14 amino acids. V was pared by 6 bases and J by 8 bases, with 5 bases of the junction left unmatched. The CDR3 here is CASSQTSGGYEQFF. Written as DNA, the CDR3 is TGTGCCAGCTCGCAGACTAGCGGGGGTTATGAGCAGTTCTTC. Combining the CDR3 with reference TRBV18 and TRBJ2-1 gives the whole variable domain NAGVMQNPRHLVRRRGQEARLRCSPMKGHSHVYWYRQLPEEGLKFMVYLQKENIIDESGMPKERFSAEFPKEGPSILRIQQVVRGDSAAYFCASSQTSGGYEQFFGPGTRLTVL.

This clone was detected a few times. The chain recombines TRBV27 with TRBJ2-2; tentatively, D is TRBD1 (6 bases). The germline CDR1 and CDR2 sequences are MNHEY and SMNVEV (reference sequence). V lost 5 bases and J 5 bases, leaving 18 bases between the germline ends. The CDR3 totals 16 residues. The CDR3 DNA reads as TGTGCCAGCAGTCTTTCCCAGGGGCTAGGAACCGGGGAGCTGTTTTTT. Translating gives CASSLSQGLGTGELFF.

The chain links TRBV7-8 to TRBJ1-4; 9 bases are a match to TRBD1. With 1 base clipped from V and 0 bases from J, the junction kept 0 bases outside the gene matches. The CDR3 is made up of 16 amino acids. The germline gives CDR1 SGHVS, CDR2 FQNEAQ. The CDR3 nucleotides read TGTGCCAGCAGCTTAGGGACAGGGGCAACTAATGAAAAACTGTTTTTT. Protein sequence: CASSLGTGATNEKLFF.